This T cell receptor beta chain derives from a study of high-grade serous ovarian cancer treatment subgroups. About the research overall: Each sample yielded on average roughly 7,000 unique TCR beta rearrangements from approximately 15,000 reads.

Overall study findings and caveats: Bulk tumor TCR sequencing gave no spatial information. TCR clonal relatedness correlated positively with neoantigen level.

This clone was seen a handful of times. Antigen specificity is unknown. Tumor samples were taken before definitive surgery or chemotherapy. Measured with immunoSEQ multiplex PCR; TCRdb has only the in-frame clones, and not every one. This table holds roughly 9,800 clones, more than 65% found once. The CDR3 sequence is 14 residues long. Trimming shortened V by 5 bases and J by 9 bases, and 19 bases separated the two germline ends. From germline, CDR1 is SGHAT and CDR2 FQDESV (reference sequence). V is TRBV11-1 and J is TRBJ1-2; possibly TRBD1 for D (6 bases). The material sequenced was tumor tissue. This clonotype was sampled from a human donor with high-grade serous ovarian cancer. Here the CDR3 reads CASSLPTGTGRYTF. CDR3 sequence (DNA): TGTGCCAGCAGCCTACCGACAGGAACCGGACGCTACACCTTC.